The 11 T cell receptor beta chains presented below share a single source sample, sequenced in a study of beta chain features in type 1 diabetes. cDNA synthesis used the whole RNA isolate, giving expressed TCRB sequences. The method was immunoSEQ multiplex PCR; TCRdb's version includes in-frame clones alone and lacks a portion of them. The table lists about 640,000 clones, 9.5% to 15% of them singletons. Whole-study results and caveats: Shorter TCRB CDR3s, moderately but significantly so, marked every one of the four CD4+ subsets in Type 1 diabetes patients.

Their recognized antigens are unknown. Sequencing was performed on naive CD4+ T cells from blood. Source of these receptors: a man in his thirties or forties with type 1 diabetes.

This clone was detected only a few times. The rearrangement links TRBV11-2 to TRBJ2-7; D might be TRBD1 (5 bases). Looked up from germline, CDR1 is SGHAT and CDR2 is FQNNGV. CDR3 size: 19 residues. V lost 0 bases, J lost 1 base, and 22 bases lay in between. The CDR3, as DNA: TGTGCCAGCAGCTTAGATCAAGCCCCCGGGTCAGGGCTATCCTACGAGCAGTACTTC. It codes for CASSLDQAPGSGLSYEQYF.

The sample holds a few counts of this clone. The gene calls are TRBV28 and TRBJ2-7; D assignment may be TRBD1 or TRBD2 (5 bases each). The CDR3 loop spans 14 amino acids. V was trimmed by 6 bases and J by 0 bases, leaving 12 bases between them. CDR1 MDHEN and CDR2 SYDVKM come from the germline V gene. Here the CDR3 DNA reads TGTGCCAGCAGCCCGAGTGGGGGCTCCTACGAGCAGTACTTC. It is translated as CASSPSGGSYEQYF.

V is TRBV14 and J is TRBJ2-1; D may be TRBD2 (5 bases). The CDR3 is 15 amino acids. Deletions cut 5 bases from V and 3 bases from J, with 14 bases between. Germline CDR1 reads SGHDN; CDR2 reads FVKESK. The CDR3 DNA reads TGTGCCAGCAGCAAAGCGGTTTTATACTACAATGAGCAGTTCTTC. Protein sequence: CASSKAVLYYNEQFF.

About this clone itself: Other DNA sequences in the sample encode the same CDR3. The chain is built from TRBV7-2 and TRBJ2-1, with TRBD1 identical over 10 bases. Germline CDR1 reads SGHTA; CDR2 reads FQGNSA. The CDR3 contains 15 residues. With 6 bases clipped from V and 0 bases from J, the junction kept 2 bases outside the gene matches. The CDR3 coding sequence is TGTGCCAGCAGTCGGGACAGGGGCTCCTACAATGAGCAGTTCTTC. Its protein product is CASSRDRGSYNEQFF. The variable domain in full, with the rest retrieved from reference TRBV7-2 and TRBJ2-1, is GAGVSQSPSNKVTEKGKDVELRCDPISGHTALYWYRQSLGQGLEFLIYFQGNSAPDKSGLPSDRFSAERTGGSVSTLTIQRTQQEDSAVYLCASSRDRGSYNEQFFGPGTRLTVL.

This clone was detected only a few times. This sequence joins TRBV29-1 and TRBJ2-4; no firm D call. With 4 bases removed from V and 0 bases from J, the gap between germline ends came to 7 bases. Germline assignment: CDR1 SQVTM and CDR2 ANQGSEA. This CDR3 has 13 residues. The CDR3 loop reads CSVVGRAKNIQYF. CDR3 coding DNA: TGCAGCGTTGTAGGCAGAGCCAAAAACATTCAGTACTTC. Variable domain in full (rest from reference TRBV29-1 and TRBJ2-4): SAVISQKPSRDICQRGTSLTIQCQVDSQVTMMFWYRQQPGQSLTLIATANQGSEATYESGFVIDKFPISRPNLTFSTLTVSNMSPEDSSIYLCSVVGRAKNIQYFGAGTRLSVL.

The chain employs TRBV7-8 and TRBJ2-3; 9 bases fit TRBD1. V dropped 5 bases and J dropped 4; count of bases not matched to a gene: 10. CDR1 is SGHVS, CDR2 FQNEAQ, per germline. This CDR3 contains 16 residues. CDR3 in amino acids: CASSTTGTGLADTQYF. The CDR3 coding sequence is TGTGCCAGCAGCACCACCGGGACAGGGCTAGCAGATACGCAGTATTTT.

This chain connects TRBV7-2 to TRBJ2-1, with D possibly TRBD1 on 6 matching bases. This CDR3 is 15 amino acids long. The V end lost 4 bases, the J end lost 2 bases, and 12 bases lay between the germline ends. Germline CDR1 and CDR2: SGHTA and FQGNSA. The CDR3 DNA is TGTGCCAGCAGCTATTCTAGGGACACCTACAATGAGCAGTTCTTC. This codes for CASSYSRDTYNEQFF.

This clone occurred a few times. V usage is TRBV6-6 and J usage is TRBJ2-7; 12 nucleotides agree with TRBD2. Germline CDR1 MNHNY, CDR2 SVGAGI (reference sequence). This CDR3 has 15 residues. J was trimmed by 5 bases and V by 5 bases; bases with no gene match: 7. The CDR3 loop reads CASSRGLAGTHEQYF. CDR3 in DNA: TGTGCCAGCAGTCGCGGACTAGCGGGGACCCACGAGCAGTACTTC.

This clone was detected only a few times. The V call is TRBV27, the J call TRBJ2-2, with D possibly matching TRBD1 (6 bases). The germline V and J ends were trimmed by 7 bases and 0 bases, with 15 bases remaining between them. From germline, CDR1 is MNHEY and CDR2 SMNVEV (reference sequence). There are 16 residues in the CDR3. This CDR3 is CASKLSGVANTGELFF. The CDR3 coding sequence is TGTGCCAGCAAACTCTCAGGGGTCGCGAACACCGGGGAGCTGTTTTTT.

This clone was recorded a few times. The rearrangement joins TRBV7-2 to TRBJ2-1; D unresolved. Germline lookup yields CDR1 SGHTA and CDR2 FQGNSA. Trimming stripped 1 base from V and 7 bases from J, with 5 bases between. CDR3 size: 12 residues. Here the CDR3 reads CASSLERNEQFF. DNA of the CDR3: TGTGCCAGCAGCTTAGAGAGGAATGAGCAGTTCTTC.

J is TRBJ1-1 and V is TRBV19; D is unresolved. CDR3 length: 13 residues. Trimming took off 6 bases at V and 3 bases at J, with 11 bases between the two ends. Germline CDR1 reads LNHDA; CDR2 reads SQIVND (reference sequence). The CDR3 nucleotides are TGTGCCAGTAGCCCGGAGTGGGACACTGAAGCTTTCTTT. Encoded protein: CASSPEWDTEAFF.